One and the same sample provided the 22 T cell receptor beta chains below, sequenced in a study of cytomegalovirus exposure and HLA in healthy donors. PCR employed 60 Vbeta and 13 Jbeta primers. Method: immunoSEQ multiplex PCR; TCRdb's copy keeps in-frame clones and lacks some. The sample has tens of thousands of clones. The sequenced material came from PBMCs. These receptors came from a woman in her fifties or sixties in good health and CMV-seropositive.

The chain carries TRBV6-6 and TRBJ1-1; tentatively, D is TRBD1 (5 bases). CDR3 length: 13 residues. Looked up from germline, CDR1 is MNHNY and CDR2 is SVGAGI (reference sequence). The ends were cut back, 6 bases at V and 3 bases at J, with 11 bases in the middle. The CDR3, as DNA: TGTGCCAGCAGACCGGGGGGGGACACTGAAGCTTTCTTT. Translating gives CASRPGGDTEAFF.

The chain links TRBV19 to TRBJ1-6, with TRBD1 identical over 8 bases. V lost 4 bases, J lost 8 bases, and 4 bases stayed unmatched. The CDR3 runs 14 residues. The germline CDR1 and CDR2 sequences are LNHDA and SQIVND (reference sequence). In nucleotides, the CDR3 is TGTGCCAGTAGTAGGACAGGGAGGGATTCACCCCTCCACTTT. It codes for CASSRTGRDSPLHF.

This sequence joins TRBV5-8 and TRBJ1-3; 8 bases map to TRBD1. V lost 5 bases and J lost 0; bases outside the gene matches: 1. Germline lookup yields CDR1 SGHTS and CDR2 YDEGEE. The CDR3 extends over 14 amino acids. The CDR3 nucleotides are TGTGCCAGCAGGGGACAGGACTCTGGAAACACCATATATTTT. Translating it yields CASRGQDSGNTIYF. Complete variable domain (other parts from reference TRBV5-8 and TRBJ1-3): EAGVTQSPTHLIKTRGQQATLRCSPISGHTSVYWYQQALGLGLQFLLWYDEGEERNRGNFPPRFSGRQFPNYSSELNVNALELEDSALYLCASRGQDSGNTIYFGEGSWLTVV.

This chain links TRBV5-1 with TRBJ1-1; a weak D match, TRBD1 (5 bases). Germline CDR1 SGHRS, CDR2 YFSETQ. The CDR3 extends over 15 amino acids. Trimming removed 1 base at V and 5 bases at J, with 15 bases between. This CDR3 is CASSLQLGGLTEAFF. The CDR3 DNA follows: TGCGCCAGCAGCTTGCAACTCGGGGGATTAACTGAAGCTTTCTTT. The full variable domain, its missing parts supplied by reference TRBV5-1 and TRBJ1-1, is KAGVTQTPRYLIKTRGQQVTLSCSPISGHRSVSWYQQTPGQGLQFLFEYFSETQRNKGNFPGRFSGRQFSNSRSEMNVSTLELGDSALYLCASSLQLGGLTEAFFGQGTRLTVV.

The V call is TRBV27, the J call TRBJ1-5, with D perhaps matching TRBD1 (5 bases). The CDR3 runs to 15 residues. Trimming cost V 0 bases and J 6 bases, with 12 bases left between them. Germline V gene lookup returns CDR1 MNHEY and CDR2 SMNVEV (reference sequence). CDR3 amino acids: CASSLSSGRGQPQHF. CDR3 nucleotides: TGTGCCAGCAGTTTATCCTCGGGGAGGGGTCAGCCCCAGCATTTT.

V and J are TRBV28 and TRBJ1-5; 7 bases line up with TRBD1. CDR3 length equals 16 residues. The germline V gene encodes CDR1 MDHEN and CDR2 SYDVKM. V dropped 5 bases and J dropped 2; count of bases not matched to a gene: 9. CDR3 sequence reads: CASSQTGTAGNQPQHF. In DNA, the CDR3 is TGTGCCAGCAGTCAAACCGGGACAGCAGGCAATCAGCCCCAGCATTTT.

The chain recombines TRBV29-1 with TRBJ2-1; 9 nucleotides match TRBD1. CDR1 SQVTM and CDR2 ANQGSEA come from the germline V gene. The CDR3 runs to 12 residues. The trim removed 5 bases at V and 7 bases at J, leaving 3 bases unmatched. CDR3 bases: TGCAGCGTTCCGACAGGGGGGAATGAGCAGTTCTTC. It yields the protein CSVPTGGNEQFF.

The chain has TRBV7-9 and TRBJ1-5; 9 nucleotides agree with TRBD1. V dropped 5 bases and J dropped 1; count of bases not matched to a gene: 15. The CDR3 extends over 19 amino acids. Looked up from germline, CDR1 is SEHNR and CDR2 is FQNEAQ (reference sequence). The CDR3 region is CASSGEKGQGGWSNQPQHF. DNA for the CDR3: TGTGCCAGCAGCGGAGAGAAGGGACAGGGTGGTTGGAGCAATCAGCCCCAGCATTTT.

This sequence joins TRBV2 and TRBJ2-7; TRBD2 agrees at 10 bases. The CDR3 covers 15 residues. Germline V gene sequence: CDR1 SNHLY, CDR2 FYNNEI. With V trimmed by 0 bases and J by 7 bases, 6 bases remained unmatched. This chain's CDR3 is CASSEALAGAGEQYF. As DNA, the CDR3 is TGTGCCAGCAGTGAAGCTCTAGCGGGAGCGGGAGAGCAGTACTTC.

This chain joins TRBV28 and TRBJ2-5; 8 nucleotides line up with TRBD1. From germline, CDR1 is MDHEN and CDR2 SYDVKM. The ends lost 7 bases at V and 0 bases at J; junction bases unmatched: 13. The CDR3 extends over 17 amino acids. CDR3 coding DNA: TGTGCCAGCACCCGTGGTTGGGACAGGAACGACCAAGAGACCCAGTACTTC. This translates into CASTRGWDRNDQETQYF.

V is TRBV28 and J is TRBJ2-2; 12 nucleotides align to TRBD2. V lost 6 bases, J lost 1 base, and 9 bases stayed unmatched. Germline loops: CDR1 MDHEN, CDR2 SYDVKM. The CDR3 is 18 residues long. CDR3 loop: CASSKRTSGILNTGELFF. The CDR3 DNA follows: TGTGCCAGCAGCAAGAGGACTAGCGGGATCCTGAACACCGGGGAGCTGTTTTTT.

This chain joins TRBV11-2 and TRBJ2-4, with D perhaps matching TRBD2 (6 bases). CDR3 size: 15 residues. V shed 1 base and J shed 6 bases, with 13 bases lying between them. Germline V gene sequence: CDR1 SGHAT, CDR2 FQNNGV. CDR3 DNA: TGTGCCAGCAGCTTAGTCCAGGGAGGCCCAAACATTCAGTACTTC. Residues: CASSLVQGGPNIQYF.

The chain joins TRBV6-1 to TRBJ1-2; possibly TRBD1 for D (6 bases). V lost 2 bases, J lost 5 bases, and 12 bases lay in between. The CDR3 totals 14 residues. Germline-derived CDR1 and CDR2 are MNHNS and SASEGT. CDR3: CASSEQGKWYGYTF. The CDR3, as DNA: TGTGCCAGCAGTGAACAGGGGAAGTGGTATGGCTACACCTTC.

The V and J genes are TRBV23-1 and TRBJ2-5; unclear D gene. The J call may be faulty, since TRBJ2-7 better matches the DNA end. TRBV23-1 is annotated as an ORF whose role is uncertain. The CDR3 extends over 15 amino acids. This chain's CDR3 is CASRLLPLFTYEQYF. The CDR3 region has the DNA TGCGCCAGCAGGCTACTCCCCCTATTCACCTACGAGCAGTACTTC.

The V call is TRBV30, the J call TRBJ2-3; D ambiguous. The ends were cut back, 2 bases at V and 0 bases at J, with 9 bases in the middle. The germline V gene encodes CDR1 GTSNPN and CDR2 SVGIG (reference sequence). This CDR3 comprises 14 residues. CDR3: CAWSMGSSTDTQYF. CDR3 coding DNA: TGTGCCTGGAGTATGGGCTCTAGCACAGATACGCAGTATTTT.

The V call is TRBV7-9, the J call TRBJ2-1, with 8 bases identical to TRBD2. CDR3 size: 16 residues. From germline, CDR1 is SEHNR and CDR2 FQNEAQ (reference sequence). The trim removed 10 bases at V and 0 bases at J, leaving 11 bases unmatched. The CDR3 DNA reads TGTGCCACCATTAACGTACTAGCGGCCTCCTACAATGAGCAGTTCTTC. Its protein is CATINVLAASYNEQFF.

The chain couples TRBV6-5 to TRBJ1-5; a weak D match, TRBD1 (6 bases). Germline CDR1 is MNHEY and CDR2 is SVGAGI. The CDR3 is 14 amino acids. The germline V and J ends were trimmed by 5 bases and 5 bases, with 13 bases remaining between them. CDR3 residues: CASSTDRNYQPQHF. The CDR3 nucleotides read TGTGCCAGCAGTACCGACAGGAATTATCAGCCCCAGCATTTT.

CDR3 DNA sequence: TGTGCCAGCAGCGGAAACCGGGGGGTCGGGGAGCTGTTTTTT. Translated, it gives CASSGNRGVGELFF. The chain combines TRBV9 with TRBJ2-2; 7 bases agree with TRBD2. CDR1 and CDR2 from the germline V gene are SGDLS and YYNGEE. The CDR3 has 14 residues. Trimming removed 3 bases from V and 7 bases from J; junction bases left unmatched: 6.

CDR3 sequence reads: CASSPHQSGKEFGQPQHF. The CDR3, as DNA: TGTGCCAGCAGCCCCCACCAATCGGGGAAAGAGTTTGGTCAGCCCCAGCATTTT. V gene TRBV9 combines with J gene TRBJ1-5; D remains unclear. This CDR3 is built from 18 residues. Deletions cut 4 bases from V and 6 bases from J, with 26 bases between. Germline CDR1 and CDR2: SGDLS and YYNGEE.

The genes are TRBV28 and TRBJ2-5; 7 nucleotides line up with TRBD2. The J call may be incorrect, as the DNA end agrees better with TRBJ2-7. This CDR3 has 15 residues. Germline V gene lookup returns CDR1 MDHEN and CDR2 SYDVKM. In DNA form, the CDR3 reads TGTGCCAGCAGTTTATCCGGGACTACCACCTACGAGCAGTACTTC. It translates to CASSLSGTTTYEQYF.

CDR3 DNA sequence: TGCAGCGTTGAAGATCCGGGACAGAGAGAAGCTTTCTTT. Protein product: CSVEDPGQREAFF. V is TRBV29-1 and J is TRBJ1-1; the match to TRBD1 covers 7 bases. Germline V lookup: CDR1 SQVTM, CDR2 ANQGSEA. CDR3 length: 13 amino acids. The trim removed 0 bases at V and 8 bases at J, leaving 6 bases unmatched. Full variable domain (rest looked up from reference TRBV29-1 and TRBJ1-1): SAVISQKPSRDICQRGTSLTIQCQVDSQVTMMFWYRQQPGQSLTLIATANQGSEATYESGFVIDKFPISRPNLTFSTLTVSNMSPEDSSIYLCSVEDPGQREAFFGQGTRLTVV.

J is TRBJ2-1 and V is TRBV5-1; 7 bases are a match to TRBD2. J was trimmed by 7 bases and V by 4 bases; bases with no gene match: 11. The germline V gene encodes CDR1 SGHRS and CDR2 YFSETQ. The CDR3 runs to 15 residues. The CDR3 is CASSPALAAGNEQFF. The CDR3, as DNA: TGCGCCAGCAGCCCCGCTCTAGCGGCGGGAAATGAGCAGTTCTTC.